A selection of T cell receptor beta chains follows, all from one sample in a study of vaccination effects on CD4 cells after COVID-19. TCRdb's copy holds only in-frame clones and misses some; the assay was immunoSEQ multiplex PCR. The table has about 25,000 clones, about 70% seen once; the top ten hold approximately 10%. Their antigens are not known. This material consisted of CD4+ T cells from PBMCs cultured with HCoV-NL63 spike peptides, taken before COVID-19 vaccination. The receptor source for this set is a human donor who received a COVID-19 vaccine. CDR3s include the opening cysteine and the closing phenylalanine or tryptophan. The D gene is left open where the match is weak. Clone sizes are given selectively: once, few, many, or a class where the clone is expanded.

v_gene,j_gene,abundance,d_gene,CDR3nt,CDR3aa
TRBV10-3,TRBJ2-5,.,TRBD1,TGTGCCATCAAGGGCGTAGACAGGGACCAAGAGACCCAGTACTTC,CAIKGVDRDQETQYF
TRBV9,TRBJ2-5,.,.,TGTGCCAGCAGCGTAGGGACTGAAGGAATGGAGACCCAGTACTTC,CASSVGTEGMETQYF
TRBV19,TRBJ2-3,.,.,TGTGCCAGTAGAAAAGGGACTAGCACAGATACGCAGTATTTT,CASRKGTSTDTQYF
TRBV28,TRBJ2-2,.,.,TGTGCCAGCAGCCGCCTAGGCACCTCGAACACCGGGGAGCTGTTTTTT,CASSRLGTSNTGELFF
TRBV19,TRBJ2-1,.,TRBD1,TGTGCCAGTAGGACTCCGGGACAGGGTTCTAATGAGCAGTTCTTC,CASRTPGQGSNEQFF
TRBV2,TRBJ2-4,.,.,TGTGCCAGCAGTGCGGAACTAACCCGGGCTAGGGCCAAAAACATTCAGTACTTC,CASSAELTRARAKNIQYF
TRBV11-3,TRBJ2-3,.,.,TGTGCCAGCAGCTTAGTTTACACAGATACGCAGTATTTT,CASSLVYTDTQYF
TRBV6-1,TRBJ1-5,once,TRBD1,TGTGCCAGCAGTGATTGGGTGACAGGGAGCAATCAGCCCCAGCATTTT,CASSDWVTGSNQPQHF
TRBV6-5,TRBJ2-5,.,.,TGTGCCAGCAGCCTAACAGATTACCAAGAGACCCAGTACTTC,CASSLTDYQETQYF
TRBV5-1,TRBJ2-7,.,TRBD2,TGCGCCAGCAGCGGGGAGCGGGAGGGCCAATCTTACTTCTCCTACGAGCAGTACTTC,CASSGEREGQSYFSYEQYF
TRBV5-1,TRBJ2-1,.,.,TGCGCCAGCAGCTTGGATGTTGGCGGGGGCCGGTTCTTC,CASSLDVGGGRFF
TRBV30,TRBJ1-3,.,.,TGTGCCTGGAGTGGCTGGGACCGAGAAAACACCATATATTTT,CAWSGWDRENTIYF
TRBV27,TRBJ1-2,.,.,TGTGCCAGCAGCCCCCGAGGGGGAGGGGGAGCTAACTATGGCTACACCTTC,CASSPRGGGGANYGYTF
TRBV2,TRBJ1-1,once,.,TGTGCCAGCAAGACCTATGGGGGGGGCACTGAAGCTTTCTTT,CASKTYGGGTEAFF
TRBV5-1,TRBJ2-1,.,TRBD2,TGCGCCAGCAGCTCGGGACTAGCGCCATACAATGAGCAGTTCTTC,CASSSGLAPYNEQFF
TRBV19,TRBJ2-1,.,TRBD2,TGTGCCAGTAGTCTGACGACTAGCGGGATTCATGAGCAGTTCTTC,CASSLTTSGIHEQFF
TRBV6-5,TRBJ2-3,.,.,TGTGCCAGCAGACTCAGCCGGGGCACAGATACGCAGTATTTT,CASRLSRGTDTQYF
TRBV3-1/TRBV3-2,TRBJ1-4,.,.,TGTGCCAGCAGCCAAGGGTTTGGTGTAAGGGAAAAACTGTTTTTT,CASSQGFGVREKLFF
TRBV4-2,TRBJ2-7,.,TRBD2,TGTGCCAGCAGCTTACGGGGGACGGGAGGGCCCAGGGAGGAGCAGTACTTC,CASSLRGTGGPREEQYF
TRBV5-6,TRBJ2-5,.,.,TGTGCCAGCAGCTATAGGCAGGTCGGTGAAGAGACCCAGTACTTC,CASSYRQVGEETQYF
TRBV29-1,TRBJ1-4,.,.,TGCAGCGTTGTAGTTGAGAGTCGTGAAAAACTGTTTTTT,CSVVVESREKLFF
TRBV29-1,TRBJ1-3,.,.,TGCAGCGTTGAAGTAGGAGACTCTGGAAACACCATATATTTT,CSVEVGDSGNTIYF
TRBV15,TRBJ2-3,few,TRBD2,TGTGCCACCAGCAGAGAGACTAGCGGGGCAGATACGCAGTATTTT,CATSRETSGADTQYF
TRBV12-3/TRBV12-4,TRBJ2-7,.,.,TGTGCCAGCAGTTCCGGGACCCGCTACGAGCAGTACTTC,CASSSGTRYEQYF
TRBV19,TRBJ2-7,few,.,TGTGCCAGTAGTATGAGGGGCGGGGACCACGAGCAGTACTTC,CASSMRGGDHEQYF
TRBV5-4,TRBJ2-2,.,.,TGTGCCAGCATCCAGCTTGGAGGCCAGACTACCGGGGAGCTGTTTTTT,CASIQLGGQTTGELFF
TRBV19,TRBJ1-3,.,.,TGTGCCAGTAGCCCTGAGGCCGTTTTCTCTGGAAACACCATATATTTT,CASSPEAVFSGNTIYF
TRBV5-6,TRBJ2-1,large,.,TGTGCCAGCAGCTTGCGAACGGGACATATCGTCTTC,CASSLRTGHIVF
TRBV10-3,TRBJ2-1,large,.,TGTGCCATCAAGACCGACCTTAGCTCCTACAATGAGCAGTTCTTC,CAIKTDLSSYNEQFF
TRBV5-1,TRBJ2-7,.,.,TGCGCCAGCAGCTTCGAACAGCGTTCGAGACAGTACTTC,CASSFEQRSRQYF
TRBV7-8,TRBJ2-3,.,TRBD2,TGTGCCAGCAGCTTAAGTCTAGCGGGATCTGCAGATACGCAGTATTTT,CASSLSLAGSADTQYF
TRBV10-2,TRBJ2-2,.,.,TGCGCCAGCGACAGAATGAACACCGGGGAGCTGTTTTTT,CASDRMNTGELFF
TRBV6-4,TRBJ2-1,.,TRBD2,TGTGCCAGCAGTCTAGCGGGAGATAGCAATGAGCAGTTCTTC,CASSLAGDSNEQFF
TRBV11-2,TRBJ2-3,.,.,TGTGCCAGCAGCTTAGTCCTCCTTAGGGATCCCGATACGCAGTATTTT,CASSLVLLRDPDTQYF
TRBV19,TRBJ1-1,few,.,TGTGCCAGTAGTCCTAGACAGGAGACTACTACATTGAACACTGAAGCTTTCTTT,CASSPRQETTTLNTEAFF
TRBV5-1,TRBJ1-1,.,.,TGCGCCAGCAGGTTACAGGGTGGAGGCACTGAAGCTTTCTTT,CASRLQGGGTEAFF
TRBV6-6,TRBJ2-1,.,.,TGTGCCAGCAGTCCGGAGCTGGGCGCCCCCTCCTACAATGAGCAGTTCTTC,CASSPELGAPSYNEQFF
TRBV18,TRBJ2-5,.,.,TGTGCCAGCTCATCCACTAGTTCCCAAGAGACCCAGTACTTC,CASSSTSSQETQYF
TRBV9,TRBJ1-1,.,.,TGTGCCAGCAGTGTACCCGGGACAATGGAGGCTTTCTTT,CASSVPGTMEAFF
TRBV7-8,TRBJ2-1,.,TRBD1,TGTGCCAGCAGCCTGAGTAGGGGGACAGGGGCCTACAATGAGCAGTTCTTC,CASSLSRGTGAYNEQFF
TRBV19,TRBJ1-1,.,.,TGTGCCAGTAGAGGTGCAGGGTCCACTGAAGCTTTCTTT,CASRGAGSTEAFF
TRBV5-1,TRBJ2-1,.,TRBD1,TGCGCCAGCAGCTCGGGACAGACCAATGAGCAGTTCTTC,CASSSGQTNEQFF
TRBV14,TRBJ1-6,few,.,TGTGCCAGCAGCCAAGATCGGGTCGCAAGCTCCTATAATTCACCCCTCCACTTT,CASSQDRVASSYNSPLHF
TRBV7-7,TRBJ2-7,.,.,TGTGCCAGCAGCCCCTCGGGCCTCTCCTACGAGCAGTACTTC,CASSPSGLSYEQYF
TRBV4-2,TRBJ1-3,.,TRBD1,TGTGCCAGCAGCCAAGGGGCCCCGACAGGGTACCAAGGGAACACCATATATTTT,CASSQGAPTGYQGNTIYF
TRBV18,TRBJ2-7,medium-sized,TRBD1,TGTGCCAGCTCACCGGTTCATCAGGGGGCCGGCTACGAGCAGTACTTC,CASSPVHQGAGYEQYF
TRBV2,TRBJ1-2,.,TRBD1,TGTGCCAGCAGTGAAGCGCGGCAGGGGGTGGCGGGCTACACCTTC,CASSEARQGVAGYTF
TRBV2,TRBJ1-1,.,.,TGTGCCAGCAGTTCTCAAAGGGGGGGAAACACTGAAGCTTTCTTT,CASSSQRGGNTEAFF
TRBV7-9,TRBJ2-5,.,.,TGTGCCAGCAGCTTAGCCTCTACCCAAGAGACCCAGTACTTC,CASSLASTQETQYF